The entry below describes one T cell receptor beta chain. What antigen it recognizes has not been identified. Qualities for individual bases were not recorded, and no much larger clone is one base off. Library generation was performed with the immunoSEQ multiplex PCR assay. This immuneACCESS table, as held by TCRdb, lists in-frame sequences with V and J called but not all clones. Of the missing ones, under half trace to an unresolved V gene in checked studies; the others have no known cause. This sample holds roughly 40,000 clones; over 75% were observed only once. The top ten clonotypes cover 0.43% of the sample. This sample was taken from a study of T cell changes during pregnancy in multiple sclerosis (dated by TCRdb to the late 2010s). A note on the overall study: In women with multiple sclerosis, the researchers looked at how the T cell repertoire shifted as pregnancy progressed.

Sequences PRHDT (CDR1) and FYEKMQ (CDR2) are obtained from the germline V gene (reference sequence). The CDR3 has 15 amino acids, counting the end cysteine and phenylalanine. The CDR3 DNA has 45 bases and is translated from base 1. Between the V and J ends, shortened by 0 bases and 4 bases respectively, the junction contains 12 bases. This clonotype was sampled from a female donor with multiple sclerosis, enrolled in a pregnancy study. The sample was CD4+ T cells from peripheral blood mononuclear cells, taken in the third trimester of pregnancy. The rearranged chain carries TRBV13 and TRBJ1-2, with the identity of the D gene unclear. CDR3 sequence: CASSLGSGVVYGYTF. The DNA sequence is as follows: TGTGCCAGCAGCTTAGGGTCCGGGGTGGTCTATGGCTACACCTTC.